The 4 T cell receptor beta chains given below trace back to one sample, sequenced in a study of cytomegalovirus exposure and HLA in healthy donors. Generated by immunoSEQ multiplex PCR, the TCRdb table keeps only in-frame clones and is missing some. The table shows approximately 210,000 clones, with around 88% occurring only once. Specimen: PBMCs. Receptors were obtained from a young woman in good health and CMV-seronegative.

The rearrangement links TRBV9 to TRBJ2-1; 7 bases are shared with TRBD2. This CDR3 has 13 residues. The trim removed 4 bases at V and 10 bases at J, leaving 8 bases unmatched. Germline lookup yields CDR1 SGDLS and CDR2 YYNGEE. The CDR3 loop is CASSPRGAGEQFF. CDR3 nucleotides: TGTGCCAGCAGCCCCCGAGGAGCGGGAGAGCAGTTCTTC.

This clone was seen a single time. CDR3 protein: CASNPLSNSYEQYF. As DNA, the CDR3 is TGTGCCAGCAACCCCCTTTCCAACAGCTACGAGCAGTACTTC. The V call is TRBV2, the J call TRBJ2-7; D gene uncertain. Looked up from germline, CDR1 is SNHLY and CDR2 is FYNNEI. V lost 7 bases to trimming and J lost 3 bases, with 16 bases between them. This CDR3 contains 14 residues.

This clone was found once. V usage is TRBV4-2 and J usage is TRBJ2-5; D possibly corresponds to TRBD2 (5 bases). Germline V gene lookup returns CDR1 LGHNA and CDR2 YNFKEQ. The CDR3 consists of 15 residues. Trimming left V 1 base short and J 4 bases short, with 13 bases between. The CDR3 is CASSQGDSDIETQYF. As DNA, the CDR3 is TGTGCCAGCAGCCAAGGTGATAGCGATATAGAGACCCAGTACTTC.

This clone was seen just once. The V gene is TRBV10-2, the J gene TRBJ2-5; TRBD1 matches 8 bases. The length of the CDR3 is 14 residues. Per the germline V gene, CDR1 is WSHSY and CDR2 is SAAADI. V dropped 6 bases and J dropped 5; count of bases not matched to a gene: 8. The CDR3 DNA reads as TGCGCCAGCAGAGACAGGGGTTTAGTGGAGACCCAGTACTTC. This codes for CASRDRGLVETQYF.